This T cell receptor beta chain was retrieved from a study of cytomegalovirus exposure and HLA in healthy donors. Details on this clone: Its specificity is not known.

The CDR3 covers 14 residues. From germline, CDR1 is ENHRY and CDR2 SYGVKD. The germline V and J ends were trimmed by 10 bases and 6 bases, with 18 bases remaining between them. Study findings and constraints: It is likely that the observed cluster of highly shared sequence variants was a sequencing artifact. A later analysis, which compared TCR beta chains of equal frequency, found the HLA-associated ones more clonally expanded. Analyses of presence and absence presupposed an approximately uniform sequencing depth across donors.

PCR employed 60 Vbeta and 13 Jbeta primers. Assay: immunoSEQ multiplex PCR; the TCRdb copy retains only in-frame clones and omits some. This table holds around 110,000 clones, 75% found once. Sequencing was performed on PBMCs. The chain joins TRBV10-3 to TRBJ2-2; tentatively, D is TRBD2 (6 bases). The sequence came from a male donor in good health and CMV-seropositive. CDR3 loop: CANSASVAAGELFF. As DNA, the CDR3 is TGTGCCAACTCCGCTAGCGTTGCGGCCGGGGAGCTGTTTTTT.